A selection of T cell receptor beta chains follows, all from one sample in a study of T cell changes during pregnancy in multiple sclerosis. Some clones are missing from TCRdb's copy, which holds only in-frame ones; the method was immunoSEQ multiplex PCR. The sample records around 40,000 clones, around 90% being singletons. Sample: CD4+ T cells from peripheral blood mononuclear cells, taken before pregnancy. Receptors were obtained from a female donor with multiple sclerosis, enrolled in a pregnancy study. CDR3s include the opening cysteine and the closing phenylalanine or tryptophan.

J: TRBJ2-3; V: TRBV5-6; CDR3: CASSLFPGGRSTDTQYF
J: TRBJ2-7; V: TRBV18; CDR3: CASSPLGVTYEQYF
J: TRBJ2-3; V: TRBV7-9; CDR3: CASSLVGAGDTQYF
J: TRBJ2-3; V: TRBV9; CDR3: CASSYIQGTDTQYF
J: TRBJ1-1; V: TRBV19; CDR3: CASSIWNSETEAFF
J: TRBJ1-2; V: TRBV6-5; CDR3: CASSSPSGKGYGYTF
J: TRBJ1-2; V: TRBV4-3; CDR3: CASSRQGRGGYTF
J: TRBJ2-7; V: TRBV10-1; CDR3: CATRQGGEQYF
J: TRBJ2-7; V: TRBV6-1; CDR3: CASRTGGARYEQYF
J: TRBJ1-4; V: TRBV5-1; CDR3: CASSLGQPNEKLFF
J: TRBJ1-1; V: TRBV11-1; CDR3: CASSSDRVNTEAFF
J: TRBJ1-1; V: TRBV7-9; CDR3: CASSSGLQNTEAFF
J: TRBJ2-1; V: TRBV4-2; CDR3: CASSQGQERGDEQFF
J: TRBJ2-5; V: TRBV6-1; CDR3: CASGRQSQETQYF